The 17 T cell receptor beta chains below come from one sample, sequenced in a study of identical twins. TCRdb re-analysed the 5' RACE reads in MiXCR, keeping a single row per CDR3 protein. Of approximately 210,000 distinct CDR3 sequences in the sample, roughly 15% were seen once. This sample also appeared in a second study, on T cells expressing NK-cell markers.

Material: CD8+ T cells sorted from blood. The receptors were gathered from a woman younger than 35 in good health.

This chain joins TRBV30 and TRBJ2-7, with unresolved D. CDR3 size: 12 residues. Trimming cost V 3 bases and J 1 base, with 7 bases left between them. The germline V gene encodes CDR1 GTSNPN and CDR2 SVGIG (reference sequence). The chain's CDR3 is CAWRQSSYEQYF. CDR3 nucleotide sequence: TGTGCCTGGAGGCAGAGTTCCTACGAGCAGTACTTC.

The V gene is TRBV5-3, the J gene TRBJ2-7, with D possibly matching TRBD1 (6 bases). TRBV5-3 is known as an ORF, though its function is uncertain. The V end was cut by 8 bases, the J end by 10 bases, with 25 bases between. The CDR3 totals 14 residues. The CDR3 DNA reads as TGTGCCAGGAGCCCCGGGCCCACAGGGCTCGATCAGTACTTC. Translation gives CARSPGPTGLDQYF.

This clonotype was seen ten or more times. This chain connects TRBV12-3 or TRBV12-4 to TRBJ1-3, with TRBD1 identical over 7 bases. Trimming at V came to 6 bases and at J to 0 bases, leaving 5 bases not matched to a gene. The CDR3 has 15 amino acids. CDR3 amino acids: CASSAGQISGNTIYF. CDR3 DNA: TGTGCCAGCAGCGCGGGACAGATCTCTGGAAACACCATATATTTT.

This clonotype showed up just a few times. The chain is built from TRBV7-9 and TRBJ2-1; D remains ambiguous. This CDR3 spans 11 amino acids. V lost 0 bases to trimming and J lost 12 bases, with 6 bases between them. Germline CDR1 SEHNR, CDR2 FQNEAQ (reference sequence). The CDR3 coding sequence is TGTGCCAGCAGCTTAGCGAAGGGGCAGTTCTTC. Its translation is CASSLAKGQFF.

The chain recombines TRBV7-8 with TRBJ2-1, with D maybe TRBD2 (5 bases). The CDR3 contains 15 residues. Deletions cut 5 bases from V and 7 bases from J, with 18 bases between. Germline V CDR1 and CDR2: SGHVS, FQNEAQ. This CDR3 is CASSPWTRDRNEQFF. The CDR3 nucleotides read TGTGCCAGCAGCCCATGGACCCGGGATCGGAATGAGCAGTTCTTC.

There are a few counts of this clonotype. J is TRBJ1-1 and V is TRBV7-9; D call uncertain. V lost 7 bases and J 6 bases, leaving 24 bases between the germline ends. The V gene's germline CDR1 is SEHNR and CDR2 FQNEAQ (reference sequence). This CDR3 has 16 residues. CDR3: CASTSPGRVGPPEAFF. DNA of the CDR3: TGTGCCAGCACCTCCCCTGGGAGGGTCGGACCCCCTGAAGCTTTCTTT.

This clonotype was seen many times. The chain joins TRBV12-3 or TRBV12-4 to TRBJ2-3; D gene ambiguous. V lost 5 bases to trimming and J lost 3 bases, with 15 bases between them. This CDR3 region has 15 residues. Here the CDR3 DNA reads TGTGCCAGCAGTCCATCCGAATGGGGAACAGATACGCAGTATTTT. Translation gives CASSPSEWGTDTQYF.

This clonotype was seen a few times. The rearrangement uses TRBV29-1 and TRBJ2-7; 13 bases fit TRBD2. V lost 7 bases, J lost 7 bases, and 10 bases stayed unmatched. CDR1 is SQVTM, CDR2 ANQGSEA, per germline. The CDR3 is 14 residues long. CDR3 sequence: CSATSGGTNTEQYF. The CDR3 region has the DNA TGCAGCGCGACTAGCGGGGGGACCAATACTGAGCAGTACTTC.

V is TRBV5-1 and J is TRBJ2-5; TRBD2 agrees at 8 bases. Trimming removed 3 bases from V and 2 bases from J; junction bases left unmatched: 9. Germline V CDR1 and CDR2: SGHRS, YFSETQ. The CDR3 is made up of 16 amino acids. CDR3 DNA sequence: TGCGCCAGCAGCTCGGGAGCGGGGGCTAATCAAGAGACCCAGTACTTC. Its protein is CASSSGAGANQETQYF.

The CDR3 loop is CASSVGSEQETQYF. In DNA form, the CDR3 reads TGTGCCAGCAGCGTAGGAAGTGAGCAAGAGACCCAGTACTTC. The V gene is TRBV9, the J gene TRBJ2-5; no reliable D call. Germline CDR1 is SGDLS and CDR2 is YYNGEE. The CDR3 spans 14 residues. The germline V and J ends were trimmed by 0 bases and 2 bases, with 8 bases remaining between them.

This chain joins TRBV12-3 or TRBV12-4 and TRBJ1-2; D gene unclear. Trimming shortened V by 7 bases and J by 4 bases, and 19 bases separated the two germline ends. There are 15 residues in the CDR3. CDR3 DNA sequence: TGTGCCAGCACCAAGACCGGGATGGAGATCTATGGCTACACCTTC. Translating gives CASTKTGMEIYGYTF.

This clonotype was observed at least ten times. The rearrangement joins TRBV20-1 to TRBJ2-1; a weak D match, TRBD2 (5 bases). The ends were cut back, 3 bases at V and 7 bases at J, with 16 bases in the middle. Germline V lookup: CDR1 DFQATT, CDR2 SNEGSKA (reference sequence). The CDR3 has 14 residues. In DNA form, the CDR3 reads TGCAGTGCTAGGGGCCAGCGGAAAACGAATGAGCAGTTCTTC. Translated: CSARGQRKTNEQFF.

The table lists this clonotype with a few counts. This chain connects TRBV20-1 to TRBJ2-1; perhaps TRBD2 as D (6 bases). This CDR3 spans 12 amino acids. Germline CDR1 is DFQATT and CDR2 is SNEGSKA (reference sequence). The DNA of the CDR3 is TGCAGCCCCGGGGACTCCCTTATATCGCAGTTCTTC. This translates into CSPGDSLISQFF.

This clonotype was found a few times. The rearrangement links TRBV20-1 to TRBJ1-1; D is unclear. The CDR3 runs to 12 residues. Germline CDR1 and CDR2: DFQATT and SNEGSKA (reference sequence). The V and J ends lost 1 base and 6 bases respectively, with 9 bases between them. The CDR3 nucleotides read TGCAGTGCTAGAGTTTCCGGGTCTGAAGCTTTCTTT. Its translation: CSARVSGSEAFF.

The table lists this clonotype with many counts. This rearrangement joins TRBV7-6 to TRBJ1-4, with 9 bases fitting TRBD1. V trimming: 5 bases; J trimming: 7 bases; junction bases outside the gene matches: 8. Germline V gives CDR1 SGHVS, CDR2 FNYEAQ. CDR3 length equals 15 residues. CDR3 nucleotide sequence: TGTGCCAGCAGCCTCTCCGGGACAGGGCGTGAAAAACTGTTTTTT. This codes for CASSLSGTGREKLFF.

This chain uses TRBV7-9 with TRBJ2-7; 12 bases fit TRBD2. V trimming: 4 bases; J trimming: 4 bases; junction bases outside the gene matches: 5. Germline-derived CDR1 and CDR2 are SEHNR and FQNEAQ (reference sequence). The CDR3 length is 15 residues. CDR3 region: CASSSRLAGVYEQYF. The CDR3 DNA is TGTGCCAGCAGCTCTCGACTAGCGGGAGTGTACGAGCAGTACTTC.

Only a few counts were recorded for this clonotype. The genes are TRBV7-6 and TRBJ2-3; D is uncertain. V shed 5 bases and J shed 1 base, with 10 bases lying between them. Germline V gives CDR1 SGHVS, CDR2 FNYEAQ. The CDR3 is 14 residues long. The CDR3 DNA sequence: TGTGCCAGCAGCGGAGTCCTAGGCACAGATACGCAGTATTTT. Translation: CASSGVLGTDTQYF.